A single sample is the source of the 5 T cell receptor beta chains below, sequenced in a study of blood T cells in healthy people across ages. With a J-beta primer mix and a sample-barcoded 5' primer, a second PCR ran roughly 7 to 11 cycles. TCRdb reprocessed the 5' RACE reads via MiXCR and lists one record per CDR3 protein. The sample contains approximately 780,000 distinct CDR3 sequences, more than 25% of which appear only once. These data were also filed under a second study, of T cells of mothers and their children.

Sequencing used blood. The source is a boy aged 5-17 years in good health.

Only a few counts were recorded for this clonotype. The chain has TRBV5-1 and TRBJ2-3, with D possibly matching TRBD2 (7 bases). The CDR3 has 13 residues. CDR1 is SGHRS and CDR2 is YFSETQ in the germline V gene. V lost 4 bases and J 4 bases, leaving 10 bases between the germline ends. CDR3 amino acids: CASSGGGPDTQYF. CDR3 bases: TGCGCCAGCAGCGGGGGGGGCCCAGATACGCAGTATTTT.

J is TRBJ2-2 and V is TRBV5-6; 7 bases line up with TRBD2. The V gene end was trimmed by 0 bases and the J gene end by 1 base; junction bases not matched to a gene: 6. The V gene's germline CDR1 is SGHDT and CDR2 YYEEEE. The CDR3 spans 17 residues. CDR3 DNA sequence: TGTGCCAGCAGCTTGGGGCCCTCGGGGGGGAACACCGGGGAGCTGTTTTTT. Its translation: CASSLGPSGGNTGELFF.

This rearrangement joins TRBV5-5 to TRBJ1-1; D is undetermined. CDR1 and CDR2 (germline): SGHKS, YYEKEE (reference sequence). The CDR3 is 15 residues long. Trimming pared 2 bases from V and 2 bases from J, leaving 13 bases between. The chain's CDR3 is CASSFTWGGNTEAFF. CDR3 DNA: TGTGCCAGCAGCTTTACCTGGGGAGGAAACACTGAAGCTTTCTTT. The whole variable domain, filled in from reference TRBV5-5 and TRBJ1-1, reads DAGVTQSPTHLIKTRGQQVTLRCSPISGHKSVSWYQQVLGQGPQFIFQYYEKEERGRGNFPDRFSARQFPNYSSELNVNALLLGDSALYLCASSFTWGGNTEAFFGQGTRLTVV.

V and J are TRBV12-3 or TRBV12-4 and TRBJ2-4; D is ambiguous. V lost 6 bases and J lost 0, with 9 bases in between. There are 14 residues in the CDR3. The CDR3 region has the DNA TGTGCCAGCAGCTGGACGGTAGCCAAAAACATTCAGTACTTC. Translating gives CASSWTVAKNIQYF.

The chain combines TRBV20-1 with TRBJ2-3; the D gene is possibly TRBD2 (6 bases). Germline lookup yields CDR1 DFQATT and CDR2 SNEGSKA (reference sequence). The V and J ends lost 7 bases and 1 base respectively, with 12 bases between them. The CDR3 contains 13 residues. CDR3 nucleotide sequence: TGCAGTGTATCCCCGGGGGGCACAGATACGCAGTATTTT. This sequence encodes CSVSPGGTDTQYF.